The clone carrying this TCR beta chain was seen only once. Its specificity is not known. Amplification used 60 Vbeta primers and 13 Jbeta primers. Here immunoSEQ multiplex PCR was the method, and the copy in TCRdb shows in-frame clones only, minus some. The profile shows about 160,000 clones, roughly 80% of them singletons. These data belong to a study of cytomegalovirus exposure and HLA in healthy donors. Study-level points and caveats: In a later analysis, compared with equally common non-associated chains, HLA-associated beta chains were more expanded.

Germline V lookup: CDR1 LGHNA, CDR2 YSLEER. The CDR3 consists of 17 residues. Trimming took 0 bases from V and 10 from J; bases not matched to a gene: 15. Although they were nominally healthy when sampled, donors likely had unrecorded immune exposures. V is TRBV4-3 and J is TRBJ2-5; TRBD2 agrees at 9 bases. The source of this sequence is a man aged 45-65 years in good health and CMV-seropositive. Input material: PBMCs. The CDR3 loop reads CASSQDLVAGAPTGQYF. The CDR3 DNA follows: TGCGCCAGCAGCCAAGATTTGGTAGCGGGGGCCCCCACGGGCCAGTACTTC.